Listed here are 18 T cell receptor beta chains from one sample, sequenced in a study of CXCR3-negative and CXCR3-positive naive CD8 T cells. General study points: Naive cells with CXCR3 showed TRB CDR3s that were more hydrophobic than those in CXCR3-negative naive cells.

The antigens of these receptors remain unknown. The TRB cDNA libraries were prepared by 5' RACE with UMI labels. Using the 5' RACE reads, TCRdb records one entry per CDR3 protein without DNA. This table holds approximately 89,000 distinct CDR3 sequences. Sequencing was done on a sample of naive CXCR3+ CD8+ T cells from blood. Subset given: CD45RO-CCR7+CD27+CD95- naive CD8+ T cells expressing CXCR3 (TNR3+). The receptors shown here come from a human donor in good health. Some clones in this sample may be carry-over from other donors' samples.

The genes are TRBV14 and TRBJ2-3. CDR1 is SGHDN and CDR2 is FVKESK in the germline V gene. This CDR3 comprises 14 residues. CDR3: CASSRSERRDTQYF. Complete variable domain (other parts from reference TRBV14 and TRBJ2-3): EAGVTQFPSHSVIEKGQTVTLRCDPISGHDNLYWYRRVMGKEIKFLLHFVKESKQDESGMPNNRFLAERTGGTYSTLKVQPAELEDSGVYFCASSRSERRDTQYFGPGTRLTVL.

This chain connects TRBV6-5 to TRBJ1-1. The V gene's germline CDR1 is MNHEY and CDR2 SVGAGI. This CDR3 is built from 15 residues. CDR3: CASSYSTDSIGEAFF.

The V gene is TRBV12-3 or TRBV12-4, the J gene TRBJ2-7; TCRdb's D call, TRBD1, is unchecked because there is no DNA. The CDR3 extends over 15 amino acids. The CDR3: CASSYGQGWSYEQYF.

The V and J genes are TRBV28 and TRBJ2-1; the TRBD1 assignment by TCRdb is unverifiable without DNA. This CDR3 has 16 residues. Germline lookup yields CDR1 MDHEN and CDR2 SYDVKM. The CDR3 loop reads CASSPTGYGLTNEQFF.

The rearrangement joins TRBV30 to TRBJ2-1; TCRdb's D gene call, TRBD2, goes unchecked for lack of DNA. Germline assignment: CDR1 GTSNPN and CDR2 SVGIG (reference sequence). CDR3 length: 14 residues. Here the CDR3 reads CAWSAGLGPNEQFF.

J is TRBJ1-2 and V is TRBV24-1; the D call from TCRdb, TRBD1, cannot be confirmed without DNA. This CDR3 has 12 amino acids. CDR1 is KGHDR and CDR2 is SFDVKD in the germline V gene. CDR3: CATGDSVYGYTF.

CDR3 region: CSVGLAGGLNTGELFF. J is TRBJ2-2 and V is TRBV29-1; TCRdb proposes TRBD2, but this gene call is untestable without DNA. The CDR3 consists of 16 residues. CDR1 is SQVTM, CDR2 ANQGSEA, per germline.

V is TRBV4-1 and J is TRBJ2-7. The CDR3 has 14 amino acids. Germline CDR1 is MGHRA and CDR2 is YSYEKL. CDR3 residues: CASSQGSAAYEQYF.

The chain uses TRBV23-1 and TRBJ1-2; TCRdb's D call, TRBD1, is unchecked because there is no DNA. TRBV23-1 is an ORF, with its function uncertain. This CDR3 has 13 amino acids. The CDR3 loop reads CASRMPQGNGYTF.

Here the CDR3 reads CASSVQVMTGELFF. The chain joins TRBV7-3 to TRBJ2-2. Germline values: CDR1 SGHTA, CDR2 FQGTGA. The CDR3 consists of 14 residues.

V is TRBV12-3 or TRBV12-4 and J is TRBJ2-5; with no DNA, the TCRdb D assignment of TRBD1 cannot be verified. CDR3 length: 12 amino acids. The CDR3 is CASSPGVETQYF.

The chain couples TRBV4-3 to TRBJ2-7; the D gene TCRdb calls, TRBD1, cannot be checked with no DNA. Germline V CDR1 and CDR2: LGHNA, YSLEER. This CDR3 has 16 amino acids. CDR3 residues: CASSQGWDRGPLGQYF.

The V and J genes are TRBV25-1 and TRBJ1-1; the TCRdb call, TRBD1, lacks DNA for checking. This CDR3 has 14 amino acids. Germline-derived CDR1 and CDR2 are MGHDK and SYGVNS. The CDR3 spells CASSEVGSGRGAFF.

The chain links TRBV28 to TRBJ2-7; the D call from TCRdb, TRBD2, cannot be confirmed without DNA. Germline V gives CDR1 MDHEN, CDR2 SYDVKM. The CDR3 runs 15 residues. The CDR3: CASSFRGGSSYEQYF.

V is TRBV25-1 and J is TRBJ2-7. From germline, CDR1 is MGHDK and CDR2 SYGVNS. The CDR3 totals 12 residues. CDR3 in amino acids: CATDRGTFEQYF.

The chain is built from TRBV5-5 and TRBJ1-5. CDR1 and CDR2 from the germline V gene are SGHKS and YYEKEE (reference sequence). This CDR3 is built from 15 residues. This CDR3 reads CASSFVAESNQPQHF.

This chain joins TRBV29-1 and TRBJ2-7. The germline gives CDR1 SQVTM, CDR2 ANQGSEA. This CDR3 spans 12 amino acids. The CDR3 loop reads CSVEDSSFEQYF.

This chain connects TRBV28 to TRBJ2-5; TCRdb picks TRBD2, but there is no DNA to check that call. This CDR3 spans 17 amino acids. Germline V gene sequence: CDR1 MDHEN, CDR2 SYDVKM. CDR3 amino acids: CASSSLIIASNQETQYF.